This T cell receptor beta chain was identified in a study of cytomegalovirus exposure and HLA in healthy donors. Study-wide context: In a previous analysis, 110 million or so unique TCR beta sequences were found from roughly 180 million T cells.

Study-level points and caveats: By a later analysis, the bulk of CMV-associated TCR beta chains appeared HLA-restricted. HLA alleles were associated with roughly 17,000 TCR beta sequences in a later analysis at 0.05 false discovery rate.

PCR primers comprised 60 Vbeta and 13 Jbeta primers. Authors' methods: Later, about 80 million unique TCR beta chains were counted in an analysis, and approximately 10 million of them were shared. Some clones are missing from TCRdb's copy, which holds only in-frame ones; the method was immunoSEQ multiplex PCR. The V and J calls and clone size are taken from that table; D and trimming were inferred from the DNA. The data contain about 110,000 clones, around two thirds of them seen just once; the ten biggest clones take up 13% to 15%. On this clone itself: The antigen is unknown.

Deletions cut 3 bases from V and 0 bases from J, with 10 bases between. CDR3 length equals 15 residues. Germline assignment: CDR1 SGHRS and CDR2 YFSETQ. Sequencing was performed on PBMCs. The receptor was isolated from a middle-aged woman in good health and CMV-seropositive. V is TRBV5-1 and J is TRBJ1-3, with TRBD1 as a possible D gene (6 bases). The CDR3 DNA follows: TGCGCCAGCAGCTCTGGACAGAGCTCTGGAAACACCATATATTTT. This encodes CASSSGQSSGNTIYF.